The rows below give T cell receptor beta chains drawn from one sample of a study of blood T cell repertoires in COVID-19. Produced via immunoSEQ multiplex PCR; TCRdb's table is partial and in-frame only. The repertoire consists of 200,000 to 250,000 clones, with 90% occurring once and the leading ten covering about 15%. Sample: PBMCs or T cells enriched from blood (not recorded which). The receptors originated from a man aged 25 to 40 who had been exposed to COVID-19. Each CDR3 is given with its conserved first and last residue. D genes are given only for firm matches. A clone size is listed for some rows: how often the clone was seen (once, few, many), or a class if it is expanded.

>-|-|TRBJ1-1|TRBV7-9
TGTGCCAGCAGCCCCGAGGAGGCACGGCTCGTTGAAGCTTTCTTT
CASSPEEARLVEAFF
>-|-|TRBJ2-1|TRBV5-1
TGCGCCAGCAGCTTGGGGGCCTCTTACAATGAGCAGTTCTTC
CASSLGASYNEQFF
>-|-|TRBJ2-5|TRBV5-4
TGTGCCAGCAGCGGGACACCACAAGAGACCCAGTACTTC
CASSGTPQETQYF
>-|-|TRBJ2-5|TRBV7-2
TGTGCCAGCAGCTTAAGGAAGGAGCAAGAGACCCAGTACTTC
CASSLRKEQETQYF
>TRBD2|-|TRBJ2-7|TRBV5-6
TGTGCCAGCAGCAGATTTAGCGGGGGCCTGTACGAGCAGTACTTC
CASSRFSGGLYEQYF
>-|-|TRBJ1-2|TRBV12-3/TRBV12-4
TGTGCCAGCAGCCTCACAGACTATGGCTACACCTTC
CASSLTDYGYTF
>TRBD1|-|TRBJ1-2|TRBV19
TGTGCCAGTAGTAGGACAGGGGACCTCTATGGCTACACCTTC
CASSRTGDLYGYTF
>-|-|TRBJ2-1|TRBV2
TGTGCCAGCAGTGATACAGCGGCGGACTACTACAATGAGCAGTTCTTC
CASSDTAADYYNEQFF
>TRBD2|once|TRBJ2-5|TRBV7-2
TGTGCCAGCAGTGGGACCCTAGCGGGGGAGGAGACCCAGTACTTC
CASSGTLAGEETQYF
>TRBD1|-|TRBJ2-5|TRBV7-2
TGTGCCACAGGACAGGGTAAAGGAGAGACCCAGTACTTC
CATGQGKGETQYF
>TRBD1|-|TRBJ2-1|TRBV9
TGTGCCAGCAGCGTCCGGGACAGGGTAGGCAATGAGCAGTTCTTC
CASSVRDRVGNEQFF
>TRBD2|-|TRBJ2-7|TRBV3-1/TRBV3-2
TGTGCCAGCAGCCTCGGGATTAGCGGGGGCCACGAGCAGTACTTC
CASSLGISGGHEQYF
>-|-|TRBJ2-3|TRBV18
TGTGCCAGCTCCCTAGCCCCCCAGAGCACAGATACGCAGTATTTT
CASSLAPQSTDTQYF
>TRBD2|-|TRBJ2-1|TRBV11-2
TGTGCCAGCAGCTTTGGGCGGGGGGGATCCTACAATGAGCAGTTCTTC
CASSFGRGGSYNEQFF
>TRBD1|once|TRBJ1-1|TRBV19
TGTGCCAGTAGTACCCTGACAGGGAGGCGCACTGAAGCTTTCTTT
CASSTLTGRRTEAFF
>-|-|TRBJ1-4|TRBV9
TGTGCCAGCAGCGTAGGCCAGATGGAGGAAAAACTGTTTTTT
CASSVGQMEEKLFF
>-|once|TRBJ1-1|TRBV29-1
TGCAGCGTTGGATCCCAGGGAGGTAGGGCTTTCTTT
CSVGSQGGRAFF
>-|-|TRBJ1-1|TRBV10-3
TGTGCCATCAGCGTAACCGGGACAGAAGCTTTCTTT
CAISVTGTEAFF
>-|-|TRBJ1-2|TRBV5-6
TGTGCCAGCAGCTTGGGTCCAGGCCAGTACTATGGCTACACCTTC
CASSLGPGQYYGYTF
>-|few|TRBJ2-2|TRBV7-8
TGTGCCAGCACACCGGGACAACCCCACACCGGGGAGCTGTTTTTT
CASTPGQPHTGELFF
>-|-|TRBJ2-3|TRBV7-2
TGTGCCAGCAGCTTTCGGGGGGCCGACACAGATACGCAGTATTTT
CASSFRGADTDTQYF
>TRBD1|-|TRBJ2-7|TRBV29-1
TGCAGCGTCGGCCCTAGGACAGGGAAGTACGAGCAGTACTTC
CSVGPRTGKYEQYF
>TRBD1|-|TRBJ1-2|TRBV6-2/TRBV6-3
TGTGCCAGCAGTTTCACAGGGGCACTATACGGCTACACCTTC
CASSFTGALYGYTF
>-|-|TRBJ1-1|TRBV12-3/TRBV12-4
TGTGCCACCAACCGGGGGGGGACTGAAGCTTTCTTT
CATNRGGTEAFF
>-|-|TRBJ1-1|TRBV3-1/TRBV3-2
TGTGCCAGCAGCCCCCGGAGCCAGGGCAGGAACACTGAAGCTTTCTTT
CASSPRSQGRNTEAFF
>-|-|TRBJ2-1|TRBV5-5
TGTGCCAGCATCATCCGGGACTTTCCAAATGAGCAGTTCTTC
CASIIRDFPNEQFF
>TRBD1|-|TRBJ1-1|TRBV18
TGTGCCAGCTCTCGGGACAGGGAATTAGGTGAAGCTTTCTTT
CASSRDRELGEAFF
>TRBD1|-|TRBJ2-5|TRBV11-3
TGTGCCAGCAGCTCGCCCGGGACAGCACAAGAGACCCAGTACTTC
CASSSPGTAQETQYF
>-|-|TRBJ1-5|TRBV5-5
TGTGCCAGCAGCTTGAGCAGGTACAATCAGCCCCAGCATTTT
CASSLSRYNQPQHF
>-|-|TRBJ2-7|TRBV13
TGTGCCAGCAGCTTATATCGGGGAAACGAGCAGTACTTC
CASSLYRGNEQYF
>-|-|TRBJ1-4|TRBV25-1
TGTGCCAGCACCGAGGGGGGGCTCACCCTGTTTTTT
CASTEGGLTLFF
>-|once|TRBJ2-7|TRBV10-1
TGCGCCAGCAGTGAGACGGTAGGGAGGCTAGCGTACGAGCAGTACTTC
CASSETVGRLAYEQYF
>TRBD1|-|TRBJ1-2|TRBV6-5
TGTGCCAGCAGGAGGGGTCAGGGGGCGGGCTATGGCTACACCTTC
CASRRGQGAGYGYTF
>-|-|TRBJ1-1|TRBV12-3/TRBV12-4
TGTGCCAGCCGTCTAGAGAGGAACACTGAAGCTTTCTTT
CASRLERNTEAFF
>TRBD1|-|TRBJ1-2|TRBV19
TGTGCCAGTAGTCGGACAGGGGGCGATCAGGGCTACACCTTC
CASSRTGGDQGYTF
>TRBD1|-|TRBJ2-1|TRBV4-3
TGCGCCAGCAGCCAGGCCGCTCTGACAGGGGGCAGGGGGCAGTTCTTC
CASSQAALTGGRGQFF
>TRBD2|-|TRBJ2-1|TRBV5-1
TGCGCCAGCAGCTTGAGGCCAGCGGGGGGGCCCTATGAGCAGTTCTTC
CASSLRPAGGPYEQFF
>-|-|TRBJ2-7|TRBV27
TGTGCCAGCAGTTTTGGCAGATCCTACGAGCAGTACTTC
CASSFGRSYEQYF
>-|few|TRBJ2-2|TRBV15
TGTGCCACCAGCAGAGTCTCAGGTGGCACCGGGGAGCTGTTTTTT
CATSRVSGGTGELFF
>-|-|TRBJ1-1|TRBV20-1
TGCAGTGCTTCCCCGGCGGCTGAAGCTTTCTTT
CSASPAAEAFF
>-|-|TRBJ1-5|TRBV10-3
TGTGCCGCAGGGGAACGCAATCAGCCCCAGCATTTT
CAAGERNQPQHF
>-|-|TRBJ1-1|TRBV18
TGTGCCAGCTCATCGGCAGGAAACACTGAAGCTTTCTTT
CASSSAGNTEAFF
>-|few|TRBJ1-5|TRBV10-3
TGTGCCATAAGTGGATCAGGGGACCGTCAGCCCCAGCATTTT
CAISGSGDRQPQHF
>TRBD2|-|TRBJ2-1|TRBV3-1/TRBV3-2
TGTGCCAGCAGCCAAGGTACTAGCGGGGGGAATGAGCAGTTCTTC
CASSQGTSGGNEQFF
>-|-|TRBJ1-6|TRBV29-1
TGCAGCGTGGTGAATGAGGCCCATAATTCACCCCTCCACTTT
CSVVNEAHNSPLHF
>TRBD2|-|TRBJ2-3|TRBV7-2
TGTGCCAGCAGCCCTACGTCTAGCGGGGGGGCTGCAGATACGCAGTATTTT
CASSPTSSGGAADTQYF
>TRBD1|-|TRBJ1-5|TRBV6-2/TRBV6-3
TGTGCCAGCAGTTACTCGAGTTCTCGGACAGGGATTTGGAGCAATCAGCCCCAGCATTTT
CASSYSSSRTGIWSNQPQHF
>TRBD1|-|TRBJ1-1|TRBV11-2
TGTGCCAGCAGCTTCTGGTTCGCAGGGGGAATTCTGACTGAAGCTTTCTTT
CASSFWFAGGILTEAFF
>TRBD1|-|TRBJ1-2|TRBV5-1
TGCGCCAGCAGCTTCGACAGGGCAACTAACTATGGCTACACCTTC
CASSFDRATNYGYTF
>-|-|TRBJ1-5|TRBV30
TGTGCCTGGAGCCTGATTGGCCGACACGGTCAGCCCCAGCATTTT
CAWSLIGRHGQPQHF